The 32 T cell receptor beta chains presented below share a single source sample, sequenced in a study of technical replicates of blood from a few donors. Data came from immunoSEQ multiplex PCR; TCRdb stores just in-frame clones and leaves some out. The repertoire has roughly 14,000 clones, just under 90% of them found once; the top ten carry around an eighth. Sequenced material: PBMCs. Receptors originate from a human donor in good health.

V and J are TRBV6-1 and TRBJ2-7; D is unresolved. Germline-derived CDR1 and CDR2 are MNHNS and SASEGT. Trimming took 6 bases from V and 2 from J, leaving 11 bases between them. The CDR3 totals 13 residues. CDR3 sequence reads: CASRSDGAYEQYF. DNA for the CDR3: TGTGCCAGCAGGAGTGACGGAGCCTACGAGCAGTACTTC.

The V gene is TRBV11-1, the J gene TRBJ1-1; perhaps TRBD1 as D (6 bases). CDR1 SGHAT and CDR2 FQDESV come from the germline V gene (reference sequence). The V end lost 3 bases, the J end lost 2 bases, and 7 bases lay between the germline ends. The CDR3 extends over 13 amino acids. The CDR3 nucleotides read TGTGCCAGCAGCTTGGACAGAAACACTGAAGCTTTCTTT. Translated: CASSLDRNTEAFF.

The V call is TRBV27, the J call TRBJ1-1, with 8 bases aligning to TRBD1. Trimming at V came to 5 bases and at J to 3 bases, leaving 8 bases not matched to a gene. The germline V gene has CDR1 MNHEY and CDR2 SMNVEV (reference sequence). This CDR3 has 15 residues. The CDR3 bases are TGTGCCAGCAGTCCCCGGACAGGGTCGTACACTGAAGCTTTCTTT. Translated: CASSPRTGSYTEAFF.

The count of this clone is one. This rearrangement joins TRBV29-1 to TRBJ2-3, with 10 bases lining up with TRBD2. This CDR3 contains 15 residues. Germline CDR1 is SQVTM and CDR2 is ANQGSEA. The V and J ends lost 1 base and 2 bases, in that order; junction bases with no gene match: 3. As DNA, the CDR3 is TGCAGCGTTGAAGTGCTAGCGGGAGCCACAGATACGCAGTATTTT. Encoded protein: CSVEVLAGATDTQYF.

This clone has just one count. CDR3 bases: TGCGCCAGCAGCTATGACAGCGGGAGAGGACTCAATGAGCAGTTCTTC. Its translation is CASSYDSGRGLNEQFF. The chain joins TRBV10-1 to TRBJ2-1; 8 nucleotides line up with TRBD2. Germline loops: CDR1 WNHNN, CDR2 SYGVQD (reference sequence). Trimming removed 6 bases from V and 6 bases from J; junction bases left unmatched: 13. The CDR3 has 16 amino acids.

This clone was counted a single time. This sequence joins TRBV6-1 and TRBJ2-3; D remains unclear. Germline CDR1 MNHNS, CDR2 SASEGT. Deletions cut 2 bases from V and 2 bases from J, with 8 bases between. The CDR3 covers 14 residues. Here the CDR3 DNA reads TGTGCCAGCAGTGAATTCTACTCCACAGATACGCAGTATTTT. This gives the protein CASSEFYSTDTQYF.

This rearrangement joins TRBV28 to TRBJ2-1; no firm D call. The CDR3 has 15 amino acids. V lost 3 bases to trimming and J lost 7 bases, with 16 bases between them. Germline lookup yields CDR1 MDHEN and CDR2 SYDVKM. The CDR3 loop is CASSLGRSGLNEQFF. The DNA for the CDR3 is TGTGCCAGCAGTTTGGGTCGGTCAGGTTTGAATGAGCAGTTCTTC.

V gene TRBV5-1 combines with J gene TRBJ2-3; 11 bases align to TRBD2. Germline CDR1 reads SGHRS; CDR2 reads YFSETQ. The CDR3 contains 15 residues. V was pared by 4 bases and J by 5 bases, with 6 bases of the junction left unmatched. Here the CDR3 reads CASSPTSGIGDTQYF. CDR3 sequence (DNA): TGCGCCAGCAGCCCGACTAGCGGGATTGGAGATACGCAGTATTTT. Using reference TRBV5-1 and TRBJ2-3 for the parts outside the CDR3, the full variable domain is KAGVTQTPRYLIKTRGQQVTLSCSPISGHRSVSWYQQTPGQGLQFLFEYFSETQRNKGNFPGRFSGRQFSNSRSEMNVSTLELGDSALYLCASSPTSGIGDTQYFGPGTRLTVL.

The sample holds one count of this clone. The chain has TRBV6-5 and TRBJ1-5; D is uncertain. Trimming cost V 6 bases and J 3 bases, with 12 bases left between them. Germline-derived CDR1 and CDR2 are MNHEY and SVGAGI. The CDR3 is 14 residues long. The CDR3 DNA follows: TGTGCCAGCAGGGAGACGGGTGTCAATCAGCCCCAGCATTTT. It encodes CASRETGVNQPQHF.

The chain uses TRBV1 and TRBJ2-3; the table's D call, TRBD2, has no DNA check behind it. TRBV1 corresponds to a pseudogene. CDR3 length equals 18 residues. The CDR3 DNA reads TGCACCAGCACCAGGGGGGATGCTAGCGGGCACTACATGGGTACGCAGTATTTT. Encoded protein: CTSTRGDASGHYMGTQYF.

The rearrangement uses TRBV7-2 and TRBJ2-1; the match to TRBD2 covers 7 bases. The CDR3 extends over 15 amino acids. J gave up 3 bases and V 2 bases, and 4 bases lay outside the gene matches. Germline CDR1 SGHTA, CDR2 FQGNSA. The CDR3 DNA reads as TGTGCCAGCAGCTTAAATGCGGGGGACTACAATGAGCAGTTCTTC. Residues: CASSLNAGDYNEQFF. The full variable domain, rest sourced from reference TRBV7-2 and TRBJ2-1, is GAGVSQSPSNKVTEKGKDVELRCDPISGHTALYWYRQSLGQGLEFLIYFQGNSAPDKSGLPSDRFSAERTGGSVSTLTIQRTQQEDSAVYLCASSLNAGDYNEQFFGPGTRLTVL.

This clone has only one observation. The rearrangement uses TRBV5-1 and TRBJ2-1; 8 bases align to TRBD2. V was clipped by 3 bases and J by 4 bases; unmatched bases: 6. The CDR3 sequence is 15 residues long. Germline V gene lookup returns CDR1 SGHRS and CDR2 YFSETQ. The CDR3 bases are TGCGCCAGCAGCTCCCAGGGACTAGATTACAATGAGCAGTTCTTC. It translates to CASSSQGLDYNEQFF.

The chain recombines TRBV6-1 with TRBJ2-7, with D hard to call. There are 12 residues in the CDR3. Germline CDR1 MNHNS, CDR2 SASEGT. The V gene lost 7 bases and the J gene lost 1 base, with 8 bases spanning the gap. CDR3 nucleotides: TGTGCCAGCATTGCGGATTCCTACGAGCAGTACTTC. This sequence encodes CASIADSYEQYF.

The V and J genes are TRBV28 and TRBJ2-6, with D possibly being TRBD2 (5 bases). The CDR3 consists of 15 residues. In germline, CDR1 is MDHEN, CDR2 SYDVKM. V shed 3 bases and J shed 2 bases, with 8 bases lying between them. DNA for the CDR3: TGTGCCAGCAGTTTTTTGGGAGCTGGGGCCAACGTCCTGACTTTC. Encoded protein: CASSFLGAGANVLTF.

This chain uses TRBV30 with TRBJ2-3; D ambiguous. Trimming left V 7 bases short and J 0 bases short, with 14 bases between. The germline gives CDR1 GTSNPN, CDR2 SVGIG (reference sequence). The CDR3 consists of 14 residues. Here the CDR3 reads CASAAADSTDTQYF. In nucleotides, the CDR3 is TGTGCCTCGGCGGCCGCAGATAGCACAGATACGCAGTATTTT.

V gene TRBV30 combines with J gene TRBJ2-1; possible D gene TRBD1, 6 bases. CDR1 and CDR2 from the germline V gene are GTSNPN and SVGIG (reference sequence). V dropped 3 bases and J dropped 2 bases, with 8 bases sitting between them. There are 13 residues in the CDR3. This chain's CDR3 is CAWRTGAYNEQFF. The CDR3 DNA follows: TGTGCCTGGAGGACAGGAGCCTACAATGAGCAGTTCTTC.

The V and J genes are TRBV18 and TRBJ2-2, with D possibly matching TRBD2 (6 bases). The CDR3 covers 16 residues. With 2 bases removed from V and 7 bases from J, the gap between germline ends came to 17 bases. Germline values: CDR1 KGHSH, CDR2 LQKENI. For the CDR3, the DNA is TGTGCCAGCTCACCATCTAGCGTTTTGATTGGCGGGGAGCTGTTTTTT. Translation: CASSPSSVLIGGELFF. The whole variable domain, remainder taken from reference TRBV18 and TRBJ2-2, is NAGVMQNPRHLVRRRGQEARLRCSPMKGHSHVYWYRQLPEEGLKFMVYLQKENIIDESGMPKERFSAEFPKEGPSILRIQQVVRGDSAAYFCASSPSSVLIGGELFFGEGSRLTVL.

This clone appeared a few times. The rearrangement uses TRBV6-4 and TRBJ2-1, with D perhaps TRBD2 (5 bases). This CDR3 has 13 residues. Germline CDR1 is MRHNA and CDR2 is SNTAGT. V lost 4 bases and J lost 6, with 10 bases in between. Here the CDR3 DNA reads TGTGCCAGCAGTGTTAGCGATACCAATGAGCAGTTCTTC. Protein sequence: CASSVSDTNEQFF.

This clone was seen only a few times. V usage is TRBV10-3 and J usage is TRBJ2-1; 9 bases match TRBD2. CDR3 length: 14 amino acids. The V gene's germline CDR1 is ENHRY and CDR2 SYGVKD. Unmatched junction bases numbered 5, after V lost 6 bases and J lost 5 bases. CDR3 coding DNA: TGTGCCATCAGAGATAGCGGGGGAGACAATGAGCAGTTCTTC. Residues: CAIRDSGGDNEQFF.

J is TRBJ2-2 and V is TRBV28; 8 bases fit TRBD2. The germline V gene encodes CDR1 MDHEN and CDR2 SYDVKM. This CDR3 has 14 residues. The V gene end was trimmed by 2 bases and the J gene end by 7 bases; junction bases not matched to a gene: 3. DNA for the CDR3: TGTGCCAGCAGTTTAGCACTAGCGGTCGGGGAGCTGTTTTTT. This translates into CASSLALAVGELFF.

The chain carries TRBV7-3 and TRBJ2-3; 8 bases match TRBD2. CDR1 and CDR2 (germline): SGHTA, FQGTGA. The CDR3 spans 15 residues. Losses at the gene ends were 1 base for V and 5 bases for J; bases not matched to a gene: 5. DNA for the CDR3: TGTGCCAGCAGCTTAAACGGGAGGGAGAAAGATACGCAGTATTTT. Its protein is CASSLNGREKDTQYF.

The J gene is TRBJ1-3, the V gene TRBV19; no clear D. Germline V CDR1 and CDR2: LNHDA, SQIVND (reference sequence). Trimming cost V 3 bases and J 0 bases, with 9 bases left between them. The CDR3 is 15 amino acids. The CDR3 coding sequence is TGTGCCAGTAGTATTGGGCAGGACTCTGGAAACACCATATATTTT. Amino acid sequence: CASSIGQDSGNTIYF.

This clone was counted a few times. V is TRBV9 and J is TRBJ1-1; D uncertain. The V gene's germline CDR1 is SGDLS and CDR2 YYNGEE. Trimming removed 4 bases from V and 1 base from J, with 11 bases in between. This CDR3 is 14 amino acids long. CDR3 coding DNA: TGTGCCAGCAGCAAGATGACACCGAACACTGAAGCTTTCTTT. It encodes CASSKMTPNTEAFF.

This chain connects TRBV5-4 to TRBJ2-7, with 9 nucleotides matching TRBD2. The junction had 11 bases not matched to a gene; V was cut back by 1 base and J by 6 bases. The CDR3 spans 16 residues. Germline CDR1 is SGHNT and CDR2 is YYREEE (reference sequence). The CDR3 here is CASSLLSLAGRTEQYF. CDR3 DNA sequence: TGTGCCAGCAGCTTGCTTTCGCTAGCGGGAAGGACCGAGCAGTACTTC.

The gene calls are TRBV7-6 and TRBJ2-1; D is uncertain. The V end lost 3 bases, the J end lost 0 bases, and 12 bases lay between the germline ends. The CDR3 is made up of 16 amino acids. Per the germline V gene, CDR1 is SGHVS and CDR2 is FNYEAQ. The CDR3, as DNA: TGTGCCAGCAGCTTTGCCGTACCGAGCTCCTACAATGAGCAGTTCTTC. This gives the protein CASSFAVPSSYNEQFF.

The chain recombines TRBV7-6 with TRBJ2-2; D remains unclear. The CDR3 runs to 17 residues. The germline V and J ends were trimmed by 5 bases and 1 base, with 17 bases remaining between them. Germline V lookup: CDR1 SGHVS, CDR2 FNYEAQ. CDR3 amino acids: CASSLHPSTGNTGELFF. The CDR3 DNA reads TGTGCCAGCAGCCTTCACCCGAGTACGGGGAACACCGGGGAGCTGTTTTTT.

V and J are TRBV7-8 and TRBJ2-7; perhaps TRBD2 as D (6 bases). Trimming shortened V by 4 bases and J by 3 bases, and 16 bases separated the two germline ends. CDR3 size: 15 residues. The germline gives CDR1 SGHVS, CDR2 FQNEAQ. The CDR3, as DNA: TGTGCCAGCAGCTCTAGTGGAGGGGCCCACTACGAGCAGTACTTC. Its translation: CASSSSGGAHYEQYF.

This chain uses TRBV7-2 with TRBJ1-2, with 11 positions matching TRBD1. V lost 5 bases and J lost 2; bases outside the gene matches: 10. In germline, CDR1 is SGHTA, CDR2 FQGNSA. The CDR3 runs to 17 residues. The CDR3 DNA is TGTGCCAGCAGCCAAGGAACCGGGACAGGGGGGAACTATGGCTACACCTTC. The encoded protein is CASSQGTGTGGNYGYTF.

The genes are TRBV6-5 and TRBJ1-1; 7 bases match TRBD1. The V and J ends lost 6 bases and 0 bases, in that order; junction bases with no gene match: 4. Looked up from germline, CDR1 is MNHEY and CDR2 is SVGAGI. The CDR3 length is 14 residues. This CDR3 is CASRTGIMNTEAFF. The CDR3 DNA reads TGTGCCAGCAGGACAGGGATAATGAACACTGAAGCTTTCTTT.

This clone is a singleton in its sample. The V and J genes are TRBV13 and TRBJ2-7; 10 bases agree with TRBD2. The CDR3 sequence is 14 residues long. Trimming took 3 bases from V and 2 from J; bases not matched to a gene: 1. Germline V gene sequence: CDR1 PRHDT, CDR2 FYEKMQ (reference sequence). In nucleotides, the CDR3 is TGTGCCAGCAGCTTGGGACTAGCGCCCTACGAGCAGTACTTC. This gives the protein CASSLGLAPYEQYF.

Here the CDR3 DNA reads TGTGCCAGCAGTGGGGTAGCTTCTGAGCAGTTCTTC. This encodes CASSGVASEQFF. This chain connects TRBV2 to TRBJ2-1; D unclear. The V gene lost 4 bases and the J gene lost 9 bases, with 10 bases spanning the gap. From germline, CDR1 is SNHLY and CDR2 FYNNEI. This CDR3 is built from 12 residues. Variable domain in full (rest from reference TRBV2 and TRBJ2-1): EPEVTQTPSHQVTQMGQEVILRCVPISNHLYFYWYRQILGQKVEFLVSFYNNEISEKSEIFDDQFSVERPDGSNFTLKIRSTKLEDSAMYFCASSGVASEQFFGPGTRLTVL.

The chain uses TRBV27 and TRBJ2-3; TRBD2 might be the D (5 bases). There are 18 residues in the CDR3. Between the trimmed V and J ends, which lost 7 bases and 2 bases, there was a span of 25 bases. Germline V gene lookup returns CDR1 MNHEY and CDR2 SMNVEV (reference sequence). In DNA, the CDR3 is TGTGCCAGCACGAGGTGGCTCGTTGAGGGATCATCCACAGATACGCAGTATTTT. It specifies CASTRWLVEGSSTDTQYF.